Presented here are 5 T cell receptor beta chains from one specimen sequenced in a study of spatial heterogeneity in lung cancer. TCRdb re-called the 5' RACE reads with MiXCR, one entry per CDR3 protein. The data show about 45,000 distinct CDR3 sequences, 20% to 25% seen once. Time point described: blood at routine non-recurrence follow-up after resection. Source: PBMCs, taken at follow-up. The receptor source for this set is a female donor with early-stage non-small cell lung cancer.

Points on this clonotype: At one of its ends the junction is not consistent with the germline gene, which may arise from a read error. V gene TRBV19 combines with J gene TRBJ1-5; D gene unclear. CDR3 length: 13 residues. CDR1 and CDR2 (germline): LNHDA, SQIVND (reference sequence). In DNA form, the CDR3 reads TGTGCCAGCACCAGTAGTAGCGATCAGCCCCAGCATTTT. This translates into CASTSSSDQPQHF.

In its sample, this clonotype was seen many times. This chain links TRBV9 with TRBJ2-1; 11 bases agree with TRBD2. Trimming took 3 bases from V and 8 from J; bases not matched to a gene: 10. Germline values: CDR1 SGDLS, CDR2 YYNGEE. The CDR3 sequence is 16 residues long. CDR3 coding DNA: TGTGCCAGCAGCGCCTACCAAACTAGCGGGAGATATGAGCAGTTCTTC. Amino acid sequence: CASSAYQTSGRYEQFF.

The chain has TRBV4-2 and TRBJ1-1, with D hard to call. The CDR3 runs 13 residues. Germline assignment: CDR1 LGHNA and CDR2 YNFKEQ. V was clipped by 3 bases and J by 2 bases, with 7 bases between them. CDR3 loop: CASSQELNTEAFF. The CDR3 nucleotides read TGTGCCAGCAGCCAGGAGTTAAACACTGAAGCTTTCTTT.

This clonotype was observed at least ten times. The genes are TRBV19 and TRBJ1-5; no definite D call. V lost 11 bases and J lost 4, with 15 bases in between. The CDR3 covers 13 residues. In germline, CDR1 is LNHDA, CDR2 SQIVND (reference sequence). The CDR3 spells CASKGGRNQPQHF. The CDR3 DNA reads TGTGCCTCAAAGGGAGGTCGTAATCAGCCCCAGCATTTT. The entire variable domain, with the rest obtained from reference TRBV19 and TRBJ1-5, is as follows: DGGITQSPKYLFRKEGQNVTLSCEQNLNHDAMYWYRQDPGQGLRLIYYSQIVNDFQKGDIAEGYSVSREKKESFPLTVTSAQKNPTAFYLCASKGGRNQPQHFGDGTRLSIL.

This clonotype was seen repeatedly, ten times or more. CDR3 bases: TGTGCCACCCTCTTCGGCGAGGGCCTAAATGAGCAGTTCTTC. Amino acid sequence: CATLFGEGLNEQFF. The chain joins TRBV10-3 to TRBJ2-1, with a tentative D call TRBD2 (5 bases). The CDR3 is made up of 14 amino acids. V lost 10 bases to trimming and J lost 7 bases, with 20 bases between them. Germline V gives CDR1 ENHRY, CDR2 SYGVKD.